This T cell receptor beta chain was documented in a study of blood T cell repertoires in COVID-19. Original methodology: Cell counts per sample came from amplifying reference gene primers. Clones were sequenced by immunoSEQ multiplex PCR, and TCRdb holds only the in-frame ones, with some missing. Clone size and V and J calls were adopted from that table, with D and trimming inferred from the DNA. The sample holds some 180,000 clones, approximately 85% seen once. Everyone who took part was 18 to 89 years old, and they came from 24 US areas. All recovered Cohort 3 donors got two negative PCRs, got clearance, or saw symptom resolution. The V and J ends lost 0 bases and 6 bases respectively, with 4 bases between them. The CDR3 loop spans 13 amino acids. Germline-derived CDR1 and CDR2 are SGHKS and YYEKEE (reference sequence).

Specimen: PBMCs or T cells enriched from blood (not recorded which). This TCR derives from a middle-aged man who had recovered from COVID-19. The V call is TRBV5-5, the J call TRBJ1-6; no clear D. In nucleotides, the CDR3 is TGTGCCAGCAGCTTGGCATCTAATTCACCCCTCCACTTT. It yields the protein CASSLASNSPLHF.